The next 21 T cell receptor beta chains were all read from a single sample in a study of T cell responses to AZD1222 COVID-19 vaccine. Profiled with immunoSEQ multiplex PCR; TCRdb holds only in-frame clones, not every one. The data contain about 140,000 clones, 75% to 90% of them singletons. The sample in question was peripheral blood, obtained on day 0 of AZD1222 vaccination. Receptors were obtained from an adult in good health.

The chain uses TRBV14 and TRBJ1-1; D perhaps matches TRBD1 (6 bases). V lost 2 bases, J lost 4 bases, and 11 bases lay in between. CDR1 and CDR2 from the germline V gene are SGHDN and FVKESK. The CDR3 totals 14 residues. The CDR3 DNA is TGTGCCAGCAGCCAAATAACAGGGCGCACTGAAGCTTTCTTT. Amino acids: CASSQITGRTEAFF.

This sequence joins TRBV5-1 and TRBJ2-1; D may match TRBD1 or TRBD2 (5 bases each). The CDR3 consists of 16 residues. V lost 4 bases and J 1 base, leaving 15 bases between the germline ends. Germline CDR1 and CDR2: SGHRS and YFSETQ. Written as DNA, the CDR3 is TGCGCCAGCAGCCCGGACCCCTGGGGGTCCTACAATGAGCAGTTCTTC. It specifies CASSPDPWGSYNEQFF.

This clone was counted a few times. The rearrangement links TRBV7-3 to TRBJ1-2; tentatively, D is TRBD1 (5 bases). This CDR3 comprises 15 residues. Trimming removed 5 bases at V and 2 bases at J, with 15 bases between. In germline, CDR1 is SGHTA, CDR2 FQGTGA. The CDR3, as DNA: TGTGCCAGCAGCCCGGGCCCAGGGACCAACTATGGCTACACCTTC. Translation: CASSPGPGTNYGYTF.

CDR3 nucleotides: TGTGCCAGCAGCCCAGGGGGACAGGGCCTTAATTCACCCCTCCACTTT. Protein product: CASSPGGQGLNSPLHF. The V gene is TRBV5-4, the J gene TRBJ1-6; TRBD1 matches 9 bases. This CDR3 is 16 amino acids long. With V trimmed by 4 bases and J by 6 bases, 8 bases remained unmatched. Germline-derived CDR1 and CDR2 are SGHNT and YYREEE (reference sequence).

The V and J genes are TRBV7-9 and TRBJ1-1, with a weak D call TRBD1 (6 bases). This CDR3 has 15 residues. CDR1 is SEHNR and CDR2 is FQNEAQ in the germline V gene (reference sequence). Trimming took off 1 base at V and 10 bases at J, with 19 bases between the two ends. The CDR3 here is CASSLDWGARVRAFF. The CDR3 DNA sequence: TGTGCCAGCAGCTTAGATTGGGGGGCGCGAGTCAGAGCTTTCTTT.

The CDR3 region has the DNA TGTGCCAGCAGTTCGGACGGACAGGGGGGACCTGAAGCTTTCTTT. This encodes CASSSDGQGGPEAFF. This rearrangement joins TRBV6-2 or TRBV6-3 to TRBJ1-1; 10 bases fit TRBD1. From germline, CDR1 is MNHEY and CDR2 SVGEGT. The CDR3 runs to 15 residues. The junction had 8 bases not matched to a gene; V was cut back by 4 bases and J by 6 bases.

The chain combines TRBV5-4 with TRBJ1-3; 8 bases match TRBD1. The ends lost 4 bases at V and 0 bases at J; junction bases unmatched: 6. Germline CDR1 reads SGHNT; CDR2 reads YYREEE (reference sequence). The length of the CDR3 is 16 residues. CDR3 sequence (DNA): TGTGCCAGCAGCCCGCCGGACAGGGCCTCTGGAAACACCATATATTTT. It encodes CASSPPDRASGNTIYF.

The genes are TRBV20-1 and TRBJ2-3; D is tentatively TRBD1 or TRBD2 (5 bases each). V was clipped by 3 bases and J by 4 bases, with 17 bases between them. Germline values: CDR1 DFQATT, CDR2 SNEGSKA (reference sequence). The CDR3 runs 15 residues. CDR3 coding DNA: TGCAGTGCTAGTTTACGGGGCAGGTCAGCAGATACGCAGTATTTT. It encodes CSASLRGRSADTQYF.

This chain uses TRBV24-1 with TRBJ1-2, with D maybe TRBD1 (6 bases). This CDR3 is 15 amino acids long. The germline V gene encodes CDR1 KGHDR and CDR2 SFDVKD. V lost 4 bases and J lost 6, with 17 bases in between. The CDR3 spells CATSDPAGATDGYTF. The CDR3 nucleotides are TGTGCCACCAGTGACCCTGCGGGGGCGACGGATGGCTACACCTTC.

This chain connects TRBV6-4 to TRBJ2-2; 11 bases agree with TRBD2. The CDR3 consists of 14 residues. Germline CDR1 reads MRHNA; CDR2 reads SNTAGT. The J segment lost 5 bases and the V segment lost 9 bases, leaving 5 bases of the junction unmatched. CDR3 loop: CARRLAGFTGELFF. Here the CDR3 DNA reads TGTGCCAGAAGACTAGCGGGGTTTACCGGGGAGCTGTTTTTT.

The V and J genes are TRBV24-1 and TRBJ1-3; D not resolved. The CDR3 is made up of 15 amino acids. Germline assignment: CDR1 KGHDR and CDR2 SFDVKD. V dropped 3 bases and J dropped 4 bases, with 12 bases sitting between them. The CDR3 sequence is CATSDPLGSGNTIYF. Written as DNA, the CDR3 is TGTGCCACCAGTGATCCCCTGGGATCCGGAAACACCATATATTTT.

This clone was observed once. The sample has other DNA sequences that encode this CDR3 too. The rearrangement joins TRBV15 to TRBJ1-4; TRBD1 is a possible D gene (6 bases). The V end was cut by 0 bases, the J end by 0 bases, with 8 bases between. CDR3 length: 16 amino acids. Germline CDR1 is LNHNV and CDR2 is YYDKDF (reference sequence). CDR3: CATSRDRTATNEKLFF. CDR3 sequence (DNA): TGTGCCACCAGCAGAGATCGGACAGCAACTAATGAAAAACTGTTTTTT. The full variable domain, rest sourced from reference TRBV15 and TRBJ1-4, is DAMVIQNPRYQVTQFGKPVTLSCSQTLNHNVMYWYQQKSSQAPKLLFHYYDKDFNNEADTPDNFQSRRPNTSFCFLDIRSPGLGDTAMYLCATSRDRTATNEKLFFGSGTQLSVL.

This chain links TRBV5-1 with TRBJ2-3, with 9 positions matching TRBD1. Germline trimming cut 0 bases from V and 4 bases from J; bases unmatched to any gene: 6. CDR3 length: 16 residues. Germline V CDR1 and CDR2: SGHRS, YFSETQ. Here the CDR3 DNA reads TGCGCCAGCAGCTTGGGTACAGGGGGCCTATCAGATACGCAGTATTTT. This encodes CASSLGTGGLSDTQYF.

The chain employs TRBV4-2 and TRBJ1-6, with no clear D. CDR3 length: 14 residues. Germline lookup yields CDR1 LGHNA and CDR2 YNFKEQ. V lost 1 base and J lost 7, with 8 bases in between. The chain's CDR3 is CASSQVWLNSPLHF. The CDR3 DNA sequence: TGTGCCAGCAGCCAAGTATGGCTCAATTCACCCCTCCACTTT.

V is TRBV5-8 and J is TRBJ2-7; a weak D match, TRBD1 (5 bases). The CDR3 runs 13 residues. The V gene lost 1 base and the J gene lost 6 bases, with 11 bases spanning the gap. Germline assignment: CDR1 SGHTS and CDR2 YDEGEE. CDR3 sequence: CASSLYLRGEQYF. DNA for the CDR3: TGTGCCAGCAGCTTGTATTTAAGGGGCGAGCAGTACTTC. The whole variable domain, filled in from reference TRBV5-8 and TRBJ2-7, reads EAGVTQSPTHLIKTRGQQATLRCSPISGHTSVYWYQQALGLGLQFLLWYDEGEERNRGNFPPRFSGRQFPNYSSELNVNALELEDSALYLCASSLYLRGEQYFGPGTRLTVT.

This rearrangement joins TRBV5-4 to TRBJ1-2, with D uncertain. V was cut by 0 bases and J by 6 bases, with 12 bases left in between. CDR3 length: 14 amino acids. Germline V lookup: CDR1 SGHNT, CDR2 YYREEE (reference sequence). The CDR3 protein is CASSLVYSVDGYTF. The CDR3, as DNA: TGTGCCAGCAGCTTGGTTTACAGTGTGGATGGCTACACCTTC. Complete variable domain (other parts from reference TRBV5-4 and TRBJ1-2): ETGVTQSPTHLIKTRGQQVTLRCSSQSGHNTVSWYQQALGQGPQFIFQYYREEENGRGNFPPRFSGLQFPNYSSELNVNALELDDSALYLCASSLVYSVDGYTFGSGTRLTVV.

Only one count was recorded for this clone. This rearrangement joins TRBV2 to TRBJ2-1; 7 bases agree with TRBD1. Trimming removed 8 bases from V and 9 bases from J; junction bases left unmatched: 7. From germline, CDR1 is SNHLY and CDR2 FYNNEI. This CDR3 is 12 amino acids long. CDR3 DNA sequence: TGTGCCAGCGAGGGGGCCGTCCCTGAGCAGTTCTTC. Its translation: CASEGAVPEQFF. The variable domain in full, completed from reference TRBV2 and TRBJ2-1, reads EPEVTQTPSHQVTQMGQEVILRCVPISNHLYFYWYRQILGQKVEFLVSFYNNEISEKSEIFDDQFSVERPDGSNFTLKIRSTKLEDSAMYFCASEGAVPEQFFGPGTRLTVL.

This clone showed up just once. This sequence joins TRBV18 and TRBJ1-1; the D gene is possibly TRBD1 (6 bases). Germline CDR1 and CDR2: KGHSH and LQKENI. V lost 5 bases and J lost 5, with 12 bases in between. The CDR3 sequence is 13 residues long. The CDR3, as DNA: TGTGCCAGCTCAGAGACAGGAGGGACTGAAGCTTTCTTT. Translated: CASSETGGTEAFF.

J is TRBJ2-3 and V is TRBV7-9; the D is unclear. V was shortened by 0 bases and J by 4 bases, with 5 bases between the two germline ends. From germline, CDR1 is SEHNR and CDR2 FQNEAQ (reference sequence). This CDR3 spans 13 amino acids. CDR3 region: CASSLAGSDTQYF. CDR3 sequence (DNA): TGTGCCAGCAGCTTAGCCGGGTCAGATACGCAGTATTTT.

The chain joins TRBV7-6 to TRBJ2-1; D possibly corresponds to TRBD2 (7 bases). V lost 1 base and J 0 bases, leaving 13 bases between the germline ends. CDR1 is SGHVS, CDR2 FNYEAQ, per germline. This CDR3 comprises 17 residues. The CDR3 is CASSLGGGQRSYNEQFF. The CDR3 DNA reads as TGTGCCAGCAGCTTAGGGGGGGGGCAGCGCTCCTACAATGAGCAGTTCTTC.

As DNA, the CDR3 is TGTGCCAGCAGAAAACAGGGTTCGGGCTCTGGAAACACCATATATTTT. Translating gives CASRKQGSGSGNTIYF. This chain connects TRBV5-4 to TRBJ1-3, with TRBD1 as a possible D gene (6 bases). V dropped 5 bases and J dropped 0 bases, with 15 bases sitting between them. Germline V gives CDR1 SGHNT, CDR2 YYREEE (reference sequence). This CDR3 region has 16 residues.